This passage covers 3 T cell receptor beta chains from one sample sequenced in a study of tumor-infiltrating lymphocytes in primary liver carcinoma. TCR beta cDNA was reverse-transcribed from about 0.45 ug of total RNA. The reaction used a constant-region primer and ProtoScript II reverse transcriptase. Nested multiplex PCR, run for three rounds with slightly modified ARM-PCR, yielded TCR beta libraries. A C-beta reverse primer was combined with TRBV1-TRBV30 forward primers in the first two PCR rounds, and each round had 10 cycles. TCRdb re-derived calls from the multiplex PCR reads in MiXCR, one entry per CDR3 protein. This table holds fewer than 80,000 distinct CDR3 sequences, 65% to 75% found once. Total RNA and DNA came together from roughly 20-30 mg of bulk tissue without cell sorting. Sequences were obtained from tumor-adjacent normal liver tissue. The source of these receptors is a man aged 35-49 years with primary liver carcinoma and hepatitis B virus infection.

This clonotype was recorded a few times. One base away lies a much larger clone, so this may be a sequencing read error. This chain uses TRBV5-6 with TRBJ2-2; no clear D gene. The CDR3 contains 15 residues. CDR1 is SGHDT, CDR2 YYEEEE, per germline. The DNA for the CDR3 is TGTGCCAGCAGCTTGAATAGGGCGCACACCAGGGAGCTGTTTTTT. Its protein is CASSLNRAHTRELFF.

Concerning this clonotype: A read error may produce the germline difference seen at one junction end. CDR3: CTSSYHGRGTEAFF. Here the CDR3 DNA reads TGTACCAGCAGTTACCATGGCCGGGGCACTGAAGCTTTCTTT. The chain is built from TRBV6-2 or TRBV6-3 and TRBJ1-1; no clear D. From germline, CDR1 is MNHEY and CDR2 SVGEGT. There are 14 residues in the CDR3.

This clonotype was counted between two and nine times. Lacking the conserved final phenylalanine or tryptophan, this CDR3 likely reflects a read error. The V and J genes are TRBV12-3 or TRBV12-4 and TRBJ2-1, with 13 bases aligning to TRBD2. The V gene end was trimmed by 4 bases and the J gene end by 10 bases; junction bases not matched to a gene: 10. The CDR3 has 16 amino acids. The CDR3 spells CASSYGLAGAVDEQFI. In DNA form, the CDR3 reads TGTGCCAGCAGTTATGGACTAGCGGGAGCGGTGGACGAGCAGTTCATC.